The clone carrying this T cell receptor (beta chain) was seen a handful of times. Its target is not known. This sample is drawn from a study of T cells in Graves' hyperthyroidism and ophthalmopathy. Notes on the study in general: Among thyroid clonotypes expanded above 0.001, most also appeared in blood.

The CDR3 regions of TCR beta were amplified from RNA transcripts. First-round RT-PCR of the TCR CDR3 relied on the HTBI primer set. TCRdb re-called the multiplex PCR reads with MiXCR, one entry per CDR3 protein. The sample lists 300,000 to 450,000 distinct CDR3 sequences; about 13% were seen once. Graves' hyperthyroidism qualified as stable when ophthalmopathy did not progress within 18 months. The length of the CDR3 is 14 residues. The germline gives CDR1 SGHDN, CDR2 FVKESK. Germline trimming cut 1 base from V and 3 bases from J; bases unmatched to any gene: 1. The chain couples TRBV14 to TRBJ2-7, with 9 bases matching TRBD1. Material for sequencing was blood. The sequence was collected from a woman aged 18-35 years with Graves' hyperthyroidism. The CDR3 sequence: CASSQGQGGYEQYF. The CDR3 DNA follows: TGTGCCAGCAGCCAAGGACAGGGGGGCTACGAGCAGTACTTC.